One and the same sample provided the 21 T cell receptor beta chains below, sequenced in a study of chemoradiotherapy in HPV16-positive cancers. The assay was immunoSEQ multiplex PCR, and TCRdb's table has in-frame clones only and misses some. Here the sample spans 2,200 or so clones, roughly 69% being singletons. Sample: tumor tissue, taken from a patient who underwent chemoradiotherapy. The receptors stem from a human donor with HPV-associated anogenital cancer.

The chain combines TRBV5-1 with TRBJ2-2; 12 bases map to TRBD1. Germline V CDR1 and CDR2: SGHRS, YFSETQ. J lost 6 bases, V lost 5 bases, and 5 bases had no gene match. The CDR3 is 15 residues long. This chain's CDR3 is CASSSGQGAPGELFF. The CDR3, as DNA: TGCGCCAGCAGTTCGGGACAGGGGGCTCCCGGGGAGCTGTTTTTT.

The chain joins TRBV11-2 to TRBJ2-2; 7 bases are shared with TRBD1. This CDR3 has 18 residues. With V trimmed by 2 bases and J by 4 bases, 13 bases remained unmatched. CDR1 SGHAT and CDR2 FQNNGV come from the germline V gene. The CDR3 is CASSLPVGQVIGTGELFF. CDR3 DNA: TGTGCCAGCAGCTTACCGGTAGGACAGGTGATAGGCACCGGGGAGCTGTTTTTT.

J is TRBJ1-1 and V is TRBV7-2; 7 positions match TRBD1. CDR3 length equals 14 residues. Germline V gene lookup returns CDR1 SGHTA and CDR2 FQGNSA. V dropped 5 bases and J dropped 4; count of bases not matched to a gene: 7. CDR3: CASSPQTGSTEAFF. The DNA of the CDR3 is TGTGCCAGCAGCCCTCAGACAGGGAGCACTGAAGCTTTCTTT.

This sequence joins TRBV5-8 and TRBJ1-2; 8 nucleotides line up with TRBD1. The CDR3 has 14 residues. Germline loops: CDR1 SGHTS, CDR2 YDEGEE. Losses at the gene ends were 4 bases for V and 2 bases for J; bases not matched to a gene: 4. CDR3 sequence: CASSHRTGNYGYTF. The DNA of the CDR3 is TGTGCCAGCAGCCACCGGACAGGGAACTATGGCTACACCTTC. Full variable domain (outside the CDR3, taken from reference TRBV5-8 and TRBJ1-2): EAGVTQSPTHLIKTRGQQATLRCSPISGHTSVYWYQQALGLGLQFLLWYDEGEERNRGNFPPRFSGRQFPNYSSELNVNALELEDSALYLCASSHRTGNYGYTFGSGTRLTVV.

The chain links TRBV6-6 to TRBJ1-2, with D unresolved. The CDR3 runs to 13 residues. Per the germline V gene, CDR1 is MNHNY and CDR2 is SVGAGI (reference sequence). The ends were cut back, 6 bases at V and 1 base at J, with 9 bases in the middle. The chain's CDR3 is CASSRSDNYGYTF. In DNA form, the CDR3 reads TGTGCCAGCAGCCGTTCGGATAACTATGGCTACACCTTC.

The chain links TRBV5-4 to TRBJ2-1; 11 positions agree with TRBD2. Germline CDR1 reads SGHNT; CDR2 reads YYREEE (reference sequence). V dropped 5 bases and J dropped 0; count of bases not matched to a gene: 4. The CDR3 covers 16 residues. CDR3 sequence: CASSWLAGGSYNEQFF. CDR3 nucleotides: TGTGCCAGCAGTTGGCTAGCGGGGGGCTCCTACAATGAGCAGTTCTTC.

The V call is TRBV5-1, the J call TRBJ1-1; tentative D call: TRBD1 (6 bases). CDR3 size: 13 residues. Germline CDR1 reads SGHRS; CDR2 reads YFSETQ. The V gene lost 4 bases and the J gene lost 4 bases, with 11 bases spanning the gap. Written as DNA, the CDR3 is TGCGCCAGCAGCCGGGACATCTCCACTGAAGCTTTCTTT. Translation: CASSRDISTEAFF.

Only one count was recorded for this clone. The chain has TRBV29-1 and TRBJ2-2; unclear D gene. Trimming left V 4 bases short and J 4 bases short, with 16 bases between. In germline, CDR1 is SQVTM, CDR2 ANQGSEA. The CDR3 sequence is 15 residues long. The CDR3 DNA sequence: TGCAGCGTTGTCTCGAGTCAGGTTTCCACCGGGGAGCTGTTTTTT. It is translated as CSVVSSQVSTGELFF.

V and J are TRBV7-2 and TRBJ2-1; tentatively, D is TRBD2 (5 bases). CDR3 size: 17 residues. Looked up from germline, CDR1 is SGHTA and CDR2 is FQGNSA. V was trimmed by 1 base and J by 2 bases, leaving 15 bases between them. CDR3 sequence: CASSLEYWESTYNEQFF. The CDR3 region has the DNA TGTGCCAGCAGCTTAGAGTACTGGGAGTCCACCTACAATGAGCAGTTCTTC.

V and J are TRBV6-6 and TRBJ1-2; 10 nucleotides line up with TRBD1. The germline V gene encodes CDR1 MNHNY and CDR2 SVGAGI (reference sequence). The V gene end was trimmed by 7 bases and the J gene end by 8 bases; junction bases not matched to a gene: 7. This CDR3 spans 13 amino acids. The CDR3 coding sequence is TGTGCCAGCATTAGGGGACAGGGGAGAGGCTACACCTTC. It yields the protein CASIRGQGRGYTF.

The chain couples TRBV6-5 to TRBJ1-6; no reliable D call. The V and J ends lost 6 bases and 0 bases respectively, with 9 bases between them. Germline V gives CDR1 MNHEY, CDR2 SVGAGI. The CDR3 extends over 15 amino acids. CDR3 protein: CASRTESSYNSPLHF. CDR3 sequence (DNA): TGTGCCAGCAGGACGGAGAGCTCCTATAATTCACCCCTCCACTTT.

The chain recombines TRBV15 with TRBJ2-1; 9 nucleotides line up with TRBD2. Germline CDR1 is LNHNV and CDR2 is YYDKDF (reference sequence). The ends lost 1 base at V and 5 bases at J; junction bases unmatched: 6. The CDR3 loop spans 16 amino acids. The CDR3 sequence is CATSRGLAGPHNEQFF. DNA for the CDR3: TGTGCCACCAGCAGAGGTCTAGCGGGACCCCACAATGAGCAGTTCTTC.

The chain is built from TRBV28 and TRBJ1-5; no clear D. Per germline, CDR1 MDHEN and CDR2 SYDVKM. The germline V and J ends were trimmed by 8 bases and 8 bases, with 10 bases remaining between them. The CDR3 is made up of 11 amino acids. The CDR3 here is CASGPREPQHF. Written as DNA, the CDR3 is TGTGCCAGCGGCCCGAGGGAGCCCCAGCATTTT.

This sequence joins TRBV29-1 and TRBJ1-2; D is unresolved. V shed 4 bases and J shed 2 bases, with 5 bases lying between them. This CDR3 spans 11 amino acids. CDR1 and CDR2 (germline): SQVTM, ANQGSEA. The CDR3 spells CSVGRNYGYTF. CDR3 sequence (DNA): TGCAGCGTTGGCAGGAACTATGGCTACACCTTC.

CDR3 sequence: CASSGGTATNEKLFF. As DNA, the CDR3 is TGTGCCAGCAGCGGAGGGACAGCAACTAATGAAAAACTGTTTTTT. The rearrangement uses TRBV5-4 and TRBJ1-4; the match to TRBD1 covers 7 bases. V shed 4 bases and J 0 bases; nucleotides not matched to a gene: 3. The CDR3 runs 15 residues. The germline CDR1 and CDR2 sequences are SGHNT and YYREEE (reference sequence).

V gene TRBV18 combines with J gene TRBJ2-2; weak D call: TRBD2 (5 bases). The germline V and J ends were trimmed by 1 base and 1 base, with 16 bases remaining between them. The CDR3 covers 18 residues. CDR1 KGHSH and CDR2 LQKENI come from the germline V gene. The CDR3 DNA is TGTGCCAGCTCACCACGACCCAGCGGTATTTTGAACACCGGGGAGCTGTTTTTT. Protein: CASSPRPSGILNTGELFF.

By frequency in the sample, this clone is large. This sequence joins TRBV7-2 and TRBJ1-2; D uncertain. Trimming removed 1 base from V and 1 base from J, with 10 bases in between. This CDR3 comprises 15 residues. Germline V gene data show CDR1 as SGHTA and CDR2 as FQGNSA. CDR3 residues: CASSLGRGVNYGYTF. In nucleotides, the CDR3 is TGTGCCAGCAGCTTAGGCAGAGGAGTTAACTATGGCTACACCTTC.

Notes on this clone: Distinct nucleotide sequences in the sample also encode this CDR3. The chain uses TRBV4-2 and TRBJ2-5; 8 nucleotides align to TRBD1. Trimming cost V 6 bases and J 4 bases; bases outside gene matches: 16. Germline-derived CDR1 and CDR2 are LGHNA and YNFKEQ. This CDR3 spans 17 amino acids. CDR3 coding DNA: TGTGCCAGCAGTTTAGCTTGGACAGGGCCCGGTGGAGAGACCCAGTACTTC. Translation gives CASSLAWTGPGGETQYF.

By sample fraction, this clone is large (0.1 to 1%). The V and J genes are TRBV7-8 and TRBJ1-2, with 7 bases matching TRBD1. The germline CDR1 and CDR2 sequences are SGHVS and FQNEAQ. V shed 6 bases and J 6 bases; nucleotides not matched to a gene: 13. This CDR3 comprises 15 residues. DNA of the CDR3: TGTGCCAGCAGACCCAAATTGACAGGGCTTGATGGCTACACCTTC. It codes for CASRPKLTGLDGYTF.

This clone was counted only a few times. The CDR3 nucleotides read TGTGCCAGCAGCTTAGGTCTTCTCGACGGGTATTACAATGAGCAGTTCTTC. This codes for CASSLGLLDGYYNEQFF. The rearrangement links TRBV7-9 to TRBJ2-1, with D uncertain. Germline V gene sequence: CDR1 SEHNR, CDR2 FQNEAQ (reference sequence). V was trimmed by 1 base and J by 4 bases, leaving 17 bases between them. The CDR3 totals 17 residues.

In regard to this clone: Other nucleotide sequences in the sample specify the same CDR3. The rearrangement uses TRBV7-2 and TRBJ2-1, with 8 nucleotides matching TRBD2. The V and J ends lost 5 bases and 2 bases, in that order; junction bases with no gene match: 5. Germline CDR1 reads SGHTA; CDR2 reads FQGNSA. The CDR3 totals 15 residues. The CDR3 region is CASSLTSGPYNEQFF. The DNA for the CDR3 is TGTGCCAGCAGCCTAACTAGCGGACCCTACAATGAGCAGTTCTTC.